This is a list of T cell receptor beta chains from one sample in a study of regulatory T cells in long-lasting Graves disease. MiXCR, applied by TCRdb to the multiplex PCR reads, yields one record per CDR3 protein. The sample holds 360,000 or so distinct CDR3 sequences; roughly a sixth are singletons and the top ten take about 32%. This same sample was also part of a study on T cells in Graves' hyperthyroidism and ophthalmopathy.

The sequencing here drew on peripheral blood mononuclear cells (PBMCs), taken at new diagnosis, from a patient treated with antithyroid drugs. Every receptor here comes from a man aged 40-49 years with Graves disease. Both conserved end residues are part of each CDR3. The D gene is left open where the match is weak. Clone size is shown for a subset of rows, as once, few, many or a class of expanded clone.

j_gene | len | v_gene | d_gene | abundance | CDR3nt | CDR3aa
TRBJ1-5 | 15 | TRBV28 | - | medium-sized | TGTGCCAGCAGTCGCCCACAGATTAGCAATCAGCCCCAGCATTTT | CASSRPQISNQPQHF
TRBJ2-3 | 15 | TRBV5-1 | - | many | TGCGCCAGCAGCTTGGGACAGGTAATCACAGATACGCAGTATTTT | CASSLGQVITDTQYF
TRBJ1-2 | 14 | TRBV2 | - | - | TGTGCCAGCAGTGAAAAGGCAGGGTGGGATGGCTACACCTTC | CASSEKAGWDGYTF
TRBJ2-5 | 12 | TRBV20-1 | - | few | TGCAGTGCCGGACAGTACCAAGAGACCCAGTACTTC | CSAGQYQETQYF
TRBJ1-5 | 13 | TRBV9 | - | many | TGTGCCAGCAGCGTAGCCCCGGGGCAGCCCCAGCATTTT | CASSVAPGQPQHF
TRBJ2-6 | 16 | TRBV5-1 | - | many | TGCGCCAGCAGCAGATCCGGAGGCTCTGGGGCCAACGTCCTGACTTTC | CASSRSGGSGANVLTF
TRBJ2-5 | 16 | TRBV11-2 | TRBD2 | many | TGTGCCAGCACCAAGACTAGCGGGGGGCCCCAAGAGACCCAGTACTTC | CASTKTSGGPQETQYF
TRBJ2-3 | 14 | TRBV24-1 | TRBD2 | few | TGTGCCACCAGTGATTCTCGCGGGGGAGATACGCAGTATTTT | CATSDSRGGDTQYF
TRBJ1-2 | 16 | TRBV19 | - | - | TGTGCCAGTAGTACCAGTGGCGGATCGTACCCTTTCGACTACACCTTC | CASSTSGGSYPFDYTF
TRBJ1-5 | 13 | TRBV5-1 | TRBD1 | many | TGCGCCAGCAGCCTACAGGGGTTCGGACCCCAGCATTTT | CASSLQGFGPQHF
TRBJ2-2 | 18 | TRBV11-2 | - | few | TGTGCCAGCAGCGTACGACGAGGGCGCGGACTGAACACCGGGGAGCTGTTTTTT | CASSVRRGRGLNTGELFF
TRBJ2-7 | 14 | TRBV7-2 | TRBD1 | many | TGTGCCAGCAGCGGGGGCAGGGGGTACTACGAGCAGTACTTC | CASSGGRGYYEQYF
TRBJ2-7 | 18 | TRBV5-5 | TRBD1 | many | TGTGCCAGCAGCTTCGGACAGGGGTGGCCTAGCATCTCCTACGAGCAGTACTTC | CASSFGQGWPSISYEQYF
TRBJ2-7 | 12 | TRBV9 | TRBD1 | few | TGTGCCAGCAGCGCAGGACAGGGCTATCAGTACTTC | CASSAGQGYQYF
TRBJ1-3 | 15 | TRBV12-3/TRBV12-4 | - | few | TGTGCCAGCTCCCCGGGACCGTCTGTTGGAAACACCATATATTTT | CASSPGPSVGNTIYF
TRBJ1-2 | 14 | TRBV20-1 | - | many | TGCAGTGCTAGAGGGCAGGGGATCCACTATGGCTACACCTTC | CSARGQGIHYGYTF
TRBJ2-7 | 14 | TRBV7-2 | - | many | TGTGCCAGCAGCTTAGTTGGGCTTACCTACGAGCAGTACTTC | CASSLVGLTYEQYF
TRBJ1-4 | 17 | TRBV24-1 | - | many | TGTGCCACCAGTGAGGGGACGTCATTTGCAACTAATGAAAAACTGTTTTTT | CATSEGTSFATNEKLFF
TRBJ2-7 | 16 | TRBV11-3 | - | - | TGTGCCAGCAGCTTAGCACGAGGTAGTGGCTCCTACGAGCAGTACTTC | CASSLARGSGSYEQYF
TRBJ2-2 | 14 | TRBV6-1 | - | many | TGTGCCAGCATCAAGCACAGTGAGATCGGGGAGCTGTTTTTT | CASIKHSEIGELFF
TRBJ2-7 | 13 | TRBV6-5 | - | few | TGTGCCAGCAGTTACAGGATAGACGGCGAGCAGTACTTC | CASSYRIDGEQYF
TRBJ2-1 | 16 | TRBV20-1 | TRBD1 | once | TGCAGTGCTGAGAACCCCGGGACAGGGGTATTCAATGAGCAGTTCTTC | CSAENPGTGVFNEQFF
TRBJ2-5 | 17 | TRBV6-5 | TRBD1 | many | TGTGCCAGCAGTTACTCGATCGGGACAGGGGGCCAAGAGACCCAGTACTTC | CASSYSIGTGGQETQYF
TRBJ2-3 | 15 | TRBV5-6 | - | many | TGTGCCAGCAGCTTTTTCGCGGGGAACACAGATACGCAGTATTTT | CASSFFAGNTDTQYF
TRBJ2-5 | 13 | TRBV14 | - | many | TGTGCCAGCAACCGCCTAGCTCAAGAGACCCAGTACTTC | CASNRLAQETQYF